The clone carrying this TCR beta chain has a single count. As yet, its antigen is unknown. At the time of sampling, donors were nominally healthy, though unrecorded immune exposures were likely. The record originates from a study of cytomegalovirus exposure and HLA in healthy donors. Primers included in the PCR were 60 Vbeta and 13 Jbeta primers. TCRdb's table, derived via immunoSEQ multiplex PCR, lists solely in-frame clones and lacks some. The sample includes under 250,000 clones, approximately 80% of them seen just once. The V gene's germline CDR1 is SGHVS and CDR2 FNYEAQ. Trimming took off 1 base at V and 2 bases at J, with 15 bases between the two ends. The CDR3 is made up of 16 amino acids. Study findings and constraints: In a later analysis, a missense DCLRE1C variant was linked to TCR beta V- and J-gene trimming. Previous analysis showed most TCR beta V segments were productive about 90% or about 30% of the time. When a later analysis was performed, an Asian-associated ancestry cluster reportedly had fewer N-insertions than the roughly 640-donor mean.

Material for sequencing was PBMCs. The chain recombines TRBV7-6 with TRBJ2-7; D is possibly TRBD2 (6 bases). This receptor was taken from a male donor in good health and CMV-seronegative. The CDR3 region has the DNA TGTGCCAGCAGCTTAGGGGGAGGAGGCCCCCCCTACGAGCAGTACTTC. It codes for CASSLGGGGPPYEQYF.